The next 14 T cell receptor beta chains were all read from a single sample in a study of identifying expanded T cells in peripheral blood. The repertoire was sequenced with immunoSEQ multiplex PCR; TCRdb's copy has only in-frame clones and lacks some. This sample has around 120,000 clones; approximately 86% occur once, and the top ten carry roughly 8%. The specimen was blood. These receptors came from a person aged 18 to 70 in good health.

This chain connects TRBV11-2 to TRBJ2-7; unclear D gene. Germline V gene sequence: CDR1 SGHAT, CDR2 FQNNGV. The CDR3 is 16 amino acids. V dropped 0 bases and J dropped 3 bases, with 15 bases sitting between them. This CDR3 is CASSLDAPEVDYEQYF. The CDR3 bases are TGTGCCAGCAGCTTAGATGCGCCGGAAGTAGACTACGAGCAGTACTTC.

The chain joins TRBV5-4 to TRBJ2-3; D gene uncertain. The length of the CDR3 is 12 residues. Trimming took 2 bases from V and 5 from J, leaving 6 bases between them. Germline CDR1 reads SGHNT; CDR2 reads YYREEE (reference sequence). CDR3 amino acids: CASSFRLDTQYF. In nucleotides, the CDR3 is TGTGCCAGCAGCTTCCGGTTAGATACGCAGTATTTT. Based on the CDR3 plus reference TRBV5-4 and TRBJ2-3, the full variable domain is ETGVTQSPTHLIKTRGQQVTLRCSSQSGHNTVSWYQQALGQGPQFIFQYYREEENGRGNFPPRFSGLQFPNYSSELNVNALELDDSALYLCASSFRLDTQYFGPGTRLTVL.

This sequence joins TRBV27 and TRBJ2-7, with TRBD2 matching over 7 bases. The CDR3 length is 17 residues. V was pared by 5 bases and J by 1 base, with 14 bases of the junction left unmatched. Germline CDR1 is MNHEY and CDR2 is SMNVEV (reference sequence). CDR3 loop: CASSPRLAGALSYEQYF. The CDR3 nucleotides are TGTGCCAGCAGTCCCCGCTTGGCGGGAGCCCTATCCTACGAGCAGTACTTC.

The V gene is TRBV14, the J gene TRBJ2-7; D remains unclear. Germline V lookup: CDR1 SGHDN, CDR2 FVKESK. Trimming removed 1 base from V and 2 bases from J, with 12 bases in between. The CDR3 length is 15 residues. CDR3 residues: CASSQVNRGPYEQYF. The CDR3 nucleotides are TGTGCCAGCAGCCAAGTCAACCGAGGCCCCTACGAGCAGTACTTC.

The chain has TRBV29-1 and TRBJ1-2; TRBD1 matches at 8 bases. Germline loops: CDR1 SQVTM, CDR2 ANQGSEA. CDR3 size: 15 residues. V gave up 1 base and J gave up 5 bases; unmatched junction bases: 9. In DNA, the CDR3 is TGCAGCGTTGAAGCCGTGACAGGGGCTTGGTATGGCTACACCTTC. This gives the protein CSVEAVTGAWYGYTF.

The V call is TRBV19, the J call TRBJ2-7; possible D gene TRBD1, 6 bases. The germline V gene encodes CDR1 LNHDA and CDR2 SQIVND (reference sequence). Trimming took off 3 bases at V and 1 base at J, with 16 bases between the two ends. CDR3 size: 16 residues. The chain's CDR3 is CASSMGGGERSYEQYF. CDR3 sequence (DNA): TGTGCCAGTAGTATGGGTGGGGGCGAACGTTCCTACGAGCAGTACTTC.

The chain couples TRBV27 to TRBJ1-2; D is uncertain. Deletions cut 7 bases from V and 4 bases from J, with 10 bases between. Germline values: CDR1 MNHEY, CDR2 SMNVEV (reference sequence). The CDR3 sequence is 12 residues long. The CDR3 DNA sequence: TGTGCCAGCATAAGGTGGGGCTATGGCTACACCTTC. Amino acids: CASIRWGYGYTF.

This sequence joins TRBV7-3 and TRBJ2-3, with 8 nucleotides matching TRBD2. CDR1 is SGHTA and CDR2 is FQGTGA in the germline V gene. This CDR3 contains 16 residues. The trim removed 3 bases at V and 7 bases at J, leaving 12 bases unmatched. This chain's CDR3 is CASSLGSGITWNTQYF. The DNA of the CDR3 is TGTGCCAGCAGCTTGGGTAGCGGGATTACGTGGAATACGCAGTATTTT.

The rearrangement uses TRBV7-2 and TRBJ2-5; D ambiguous. Looked up from germline, CDR1 is SGHTA and CDR2 is FQGNSA. The V and J ends lost 5 bases and 5 bases respectively, with 12 bases between them. The CDR3 is made up of 13 amino acids. CDR3 sequence reads: CASSTSPGETQYF. The CDR3 DNA sequence: TGTGCCAGCAGCACTTCACCGGGTGAGACCCAGTACTTC.

The V gene is TRBV18, the J gene TRBJ2-3; D gene unclear. The CDR3 covers 14 residues. Deletions cut 3 bases from V and 0 bases from J, with 7 bases between. From germline, CDR1 is KGHSH and CDR2 LQKENI. CDR3 residues: CASSPGRSTDTQYF. The CDR3 DNA reads as TGTGCCAGCTCACCGGGCAGAAGCACAGATACGCAGTATTTT.

V is TRBV6-1 and J is TRBJ1-5; no reliable D call. Germline V gene data show CDR1 as MNHNS and CDR2 as SASEGT. V lost 6 bases, J lost 6 bases, and 9 bases lay in between. The CDR3 runs to 12 residues. This CDR3 is CASRGPIQPQHF. CDR3 sequence (DNA): TGTGCCAGCAGGGGCCCTATTCAGCCCCAGCATTTT.

The chain carries TRBV10-3 and TRBJ2-3, with TRBD1 matching 9 bases. The germline gives CDR1 ENHRY, CDR2 SYGVKD. This CDR3 spans 14 amino acids. Germline trimming cut 5 bases from V and 5 bases from J; bases unmatched to any gene: 5. Here the CDR3 DNA reads TGTGCCATCAGTTCGGACAGGGGCCAAGATACGCAGTATTTT. As protein: CAISSDRGQDTQYF.

The chain is built from TRBV30 and TRBJ2-5; the D is unclear. The length of the CDR3 is 12 residues. Trimming removed 0 bases from V and 1 base from J, with 3 bases in between. Germline lookup yields CDR1 GTSNPN and CDR2 SVGIG (reference sequence). The CDR3 region is CAWSVIQETQYF. CDR3 in DNA: TGTGCCTGGAGTGTAATCCAAGAGACCCAGTACTTC. The variable domain in full, completed from reference TRBV30 and TRBJ2-5, reads SQTIHQWPATLVQPVGSPLSLECTVEGTSNPNLYWYRQAAGRGLQLLFYSVGIGQISSEVPQNLSASRPQDRQFILSSKKLLLSDSGFYLCAWSVIQETQYFGPGTRLLVL.

This clone was found once. This chain connects TRBV29-1 to TRBJ1-1, with D perhaps matching TRBD1 (5 bases). Between the trimmed V and J ends, which lost 6 bases and 3 bases, there was a span of 5 bases. CDR3 size: 10 residues. Germline assignment: CDR1 SQVTM and CDR2 ANQGSEA. DNA for the CDR3: TGCAGCGTGGGGGACACTGAAGCTTTCTTT. This codes for CSVGDTEAFF.